This T cell receptor beta chain was sequenced for a study of control samples from healthy donors and cancer patients. Germline V lookup: CDR1 ENHRY, CDR2 SYGVKD. CDR3 length: 15 residues. V was cut by 5 bases and J by 2 bases, with 16 bases left in between. Assay: immunoSEQ multiplex PCR; the TCRdb copy retains only in-frame clones and omits some. The profile shows tens of thousands of clones, 88% of them singletons. V gene TRBV10-3 combines with J gene TRBJ2-7; weak D call: TRBD2 (6 bases). What was sequenced was blood. The receptor was isolated from a woman aged 70-85 years in good health. The CDR3 protein is CAISPDGGNPYEQYF. The CDR3 nucleotides are TGTGCCATCAGTCCGGACGGGGGAAACCCCTACGAGCAGTACTTC.